The clone carrying this T cell receptor beta chain has a count of ten or more. A single record per CDR3 protein comes from TCRdb applying MiXCR to the 5' RACE reads. The sample includes about 240,000 distinct CDR3 sequences, 10% seen only once; the top ten take 10%. This specimen comes from a study of identical twins. CDR1 SGHTA and CDR2 FQGNSA come from the germline V gene. This CDR3 is 15 amino acids long. V lost 5 bases and J 4 bases, leaving 18 bases between the germline ends. The material sequenced was memory T cells sorted from blood. The TCR sequence derives from a man between 50 and 59 years old in good health. The V gene is TRBV7-2, the J gene TRBJ2-7; tentatively, D is TRBD2 (6 bases). CDR3 protein: CASSLSSDRKYEQYF. The CDR3 nucleotides read TGTGCCAGCAGCCTCTCTAGCGACCGCAAATACGAGCAGTACTTC.